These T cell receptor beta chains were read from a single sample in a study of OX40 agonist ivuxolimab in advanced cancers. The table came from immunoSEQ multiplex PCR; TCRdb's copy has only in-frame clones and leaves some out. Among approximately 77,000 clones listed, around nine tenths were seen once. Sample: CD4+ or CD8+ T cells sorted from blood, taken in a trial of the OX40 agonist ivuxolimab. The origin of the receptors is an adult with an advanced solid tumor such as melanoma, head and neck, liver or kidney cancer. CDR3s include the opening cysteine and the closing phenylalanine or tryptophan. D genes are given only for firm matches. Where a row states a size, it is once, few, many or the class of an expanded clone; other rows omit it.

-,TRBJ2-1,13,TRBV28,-,CAAESPAHNEQFF,TGTGCCGCCGAGAGCCCCGCCCACAATGAGCAGTTCTTC
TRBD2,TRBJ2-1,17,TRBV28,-,CASNSYGSSGRRLEQFF,TGTGCCAGCAACTCCTATGGGTCCAGCGGGAGGAGGCTTGAGCAGTTCTTC
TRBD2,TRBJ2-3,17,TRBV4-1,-,CASSQGGAGGRWDTQYF,TGCGCCAGCAGCCAAGGGGGGGCGGGAGGAAGGTGGGATACGCAGTATTTT
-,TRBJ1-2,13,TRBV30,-,CAWSVAGAVGYTF,TGTGCCTGGAGTGTAGCGGGGGCGGTTGGCTACACCTTC
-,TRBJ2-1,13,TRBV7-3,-,CASSEGVSNEQFF,TGTGCCAGCAGCGAAGGGGTGAGCAATGAGCAGTTCTTC
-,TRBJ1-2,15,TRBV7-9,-,CASSLQHPTNYGYTF,TGTGCCAGCAGCTTACAGCATCCCACTAACTATGGCTACACCTTC
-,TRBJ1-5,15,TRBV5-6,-,CASSLIGDRNQPQHF,TGTGCCAGCAGCTTGATTGGGGACCGCAATCAGCCCCAGCATTTT
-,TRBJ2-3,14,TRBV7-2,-,CASSSLAVQGTQYF,TGTGCCAGCAGCAGTCTAGCGGTACAGGGTACGCAGTATTTT
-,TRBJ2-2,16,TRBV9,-,CASSVDADSNTGELFF,TGTGCCAGCAGCGTAGATGCGGATTCGAACACCGGGGAGCTGTTTTTT
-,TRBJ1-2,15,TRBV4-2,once,CASSQGTEANYGYTF,TGTGCCAGCAGCCAAGGTACGGAAGCTAACTATGGCTACACCTTC
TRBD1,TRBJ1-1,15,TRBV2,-,CASSPFSTGWTEAFF,TGTGCCAGTTCGCCCTTTTCGACAGGGTGGACTGAAGCTTTCTTT
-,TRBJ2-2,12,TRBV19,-,CASSRYTGELFF,TGTGCCAGTAGTCGGTACACCGGGGAGCTGTTTTTT
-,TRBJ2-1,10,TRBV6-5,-,CASGTERQFF,TGTGCCAGCGGAACAGAGAGGCAGTTCTTC
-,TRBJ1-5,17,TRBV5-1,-,CASSLDPASAYNQPQHF,TGCGCCAGCAGCTTGGACCCCGCCTCCGCATACAATCAGCCCCAGCATTTT
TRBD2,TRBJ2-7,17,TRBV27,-,CASSQWAGTSGNYEQYF,TGTGCCAGCAGCCAATGGGCAGGGACTAGCGGGAACTACGAGCAGTACTTC
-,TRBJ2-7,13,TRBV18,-,CASSRSYGYEQYF,TGTGCCAGCTCACGTAGTTATGGGTACGAGCAGTACTTC
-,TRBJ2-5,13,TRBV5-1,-,CATAPRSMETQYF,TGCGCCACCGCCCCCAGGTCTATGGAGACCCAGTACTTC
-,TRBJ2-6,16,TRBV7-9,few,CASSWTGASGANVLTF,TGTGCCAGCAGTTGGACGGGAGCCTCTGGGGCCAACGTCCTGACTTTC
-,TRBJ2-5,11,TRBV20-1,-,CSTRPGETQYF,TGCAGTACCCGACCTGGGGAGACCCAGTACTTC
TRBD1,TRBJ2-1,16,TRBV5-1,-,CASSQLDGQDYNEQFF,TGCGCCAGCAGCCAACTAGACGGACAGGACTACAATGAGCAGTTCTTC
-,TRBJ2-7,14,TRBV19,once,CASSTDWSSYEQYF,TGTGCCAGTAGTACCGACTGGAGCTCCTACGAGCAGTACTTC
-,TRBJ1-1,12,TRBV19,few,CASSMTRHEAFF,TGTGCCAGTAGTATGACCAGGCACGAAGCTTTCTTT
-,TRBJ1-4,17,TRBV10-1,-,CASSESGQRAPNEKLFF,TGCGCCAGCAGTGAGTCGGGACAAAGAGCTCCTAATGAAAAACTGTTTTTT
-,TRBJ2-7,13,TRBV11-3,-,CASRLPPYSEQYF,TGTGCCAGCAGGCTCCCTCCCTACTCCGAGCAGTACTTC
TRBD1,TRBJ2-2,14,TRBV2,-,CASSGGGRTGELFF,TGTGCCAGCAGTGGAGGGGGCCGGACCGGGGAGCTGTTTTTT
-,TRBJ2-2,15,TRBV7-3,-,CASSPGQPGTGELFF,TGTGCCAGCAGCCCGGGGCAGCCCGGTACCGGGGAGCTGTTTTTT
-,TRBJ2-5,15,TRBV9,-,CASSVATGYGGTQYF,TGTGCCAGCAGCGTAGCGACAGGCTATGGTGGGACCCAGTACTTC